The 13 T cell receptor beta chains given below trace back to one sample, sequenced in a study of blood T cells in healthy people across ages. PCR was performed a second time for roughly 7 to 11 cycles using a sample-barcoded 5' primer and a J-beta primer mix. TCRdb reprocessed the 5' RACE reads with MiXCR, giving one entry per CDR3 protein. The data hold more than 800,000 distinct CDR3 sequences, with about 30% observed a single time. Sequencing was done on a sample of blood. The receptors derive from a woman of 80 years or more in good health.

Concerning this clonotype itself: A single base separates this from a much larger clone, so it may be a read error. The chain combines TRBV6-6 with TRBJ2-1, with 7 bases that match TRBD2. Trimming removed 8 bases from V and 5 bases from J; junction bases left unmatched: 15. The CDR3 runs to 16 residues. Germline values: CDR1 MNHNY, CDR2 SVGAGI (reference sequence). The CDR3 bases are TGTGCCAGCGCCAGATTTTGGGAGGGGCCCAACAATGAGCAGTTCTTC. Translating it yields CASARFWEGPNNEQFF.

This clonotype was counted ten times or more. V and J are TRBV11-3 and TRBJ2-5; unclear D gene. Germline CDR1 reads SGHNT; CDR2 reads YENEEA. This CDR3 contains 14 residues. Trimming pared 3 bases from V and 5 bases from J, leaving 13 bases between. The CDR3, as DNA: TGTGCCAGCAGCTTCGGCCAATACCCCGAGACCCAGTACTTC. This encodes CASSFGQYPETQYF.

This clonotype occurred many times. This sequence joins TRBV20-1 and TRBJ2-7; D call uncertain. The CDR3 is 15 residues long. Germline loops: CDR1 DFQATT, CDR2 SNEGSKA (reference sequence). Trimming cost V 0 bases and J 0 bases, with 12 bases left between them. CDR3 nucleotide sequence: TGCAGTGCTAGAGACCTAGGAAGCCTCTCCTACGAGCAGTACTTC. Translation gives CSARDLGSLSYEQYF.

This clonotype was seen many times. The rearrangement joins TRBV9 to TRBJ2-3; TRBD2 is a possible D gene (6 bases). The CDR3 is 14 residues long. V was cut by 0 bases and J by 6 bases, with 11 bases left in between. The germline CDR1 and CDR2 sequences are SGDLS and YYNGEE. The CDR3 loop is CASSVAIGRDTQYF. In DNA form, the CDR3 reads TGTGCCAGCAGCGTAGCTATAGGGAGGGATACGCAGTATTTT.

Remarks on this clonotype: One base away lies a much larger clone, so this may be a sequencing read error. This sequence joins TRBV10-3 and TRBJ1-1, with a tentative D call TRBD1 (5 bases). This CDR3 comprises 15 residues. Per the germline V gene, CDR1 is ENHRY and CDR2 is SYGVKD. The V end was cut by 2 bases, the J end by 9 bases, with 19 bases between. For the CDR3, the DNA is TGTGCCATCAGTGAGAACCTAGTACAGGCGTCCCAAGCTTTCTTT. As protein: CAISENLVQASQAFF.

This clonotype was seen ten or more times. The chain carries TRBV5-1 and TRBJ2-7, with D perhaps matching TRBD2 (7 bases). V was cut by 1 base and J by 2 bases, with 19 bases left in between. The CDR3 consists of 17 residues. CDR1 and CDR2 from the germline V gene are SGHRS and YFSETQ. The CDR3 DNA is TGCGCCAGCAGCTTGTGGGGTCGGGGGGCCAATACCTACGAGCAGTACTTC. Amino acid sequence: CASSLWGRGANTYEQYF.

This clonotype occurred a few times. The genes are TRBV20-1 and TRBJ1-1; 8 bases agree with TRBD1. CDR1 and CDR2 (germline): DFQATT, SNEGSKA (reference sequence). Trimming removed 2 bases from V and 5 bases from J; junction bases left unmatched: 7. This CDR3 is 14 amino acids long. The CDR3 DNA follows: TGCAGTGCTAGAAGTCGACAGGGGCGGACTGAAGCTTTCTTT. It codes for CSARSRQGRTEAFF.

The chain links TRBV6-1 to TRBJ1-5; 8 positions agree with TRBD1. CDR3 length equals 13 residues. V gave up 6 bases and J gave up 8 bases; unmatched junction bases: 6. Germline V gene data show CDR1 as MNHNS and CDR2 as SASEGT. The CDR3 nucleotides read TGTGCCAGCAGGCGGACAGGGAGGGAGCCCCAGCATTTT. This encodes CASRRTGREPQHF.

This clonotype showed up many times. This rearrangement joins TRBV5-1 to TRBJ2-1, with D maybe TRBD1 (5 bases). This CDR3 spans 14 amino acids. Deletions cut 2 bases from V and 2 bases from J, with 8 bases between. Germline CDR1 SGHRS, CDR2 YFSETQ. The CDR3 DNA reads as TGCGCCAGCAGCTTTGACAGCCCCTACAATGAGCAGTTCTTC. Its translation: CASSFDSPYNEQFF.

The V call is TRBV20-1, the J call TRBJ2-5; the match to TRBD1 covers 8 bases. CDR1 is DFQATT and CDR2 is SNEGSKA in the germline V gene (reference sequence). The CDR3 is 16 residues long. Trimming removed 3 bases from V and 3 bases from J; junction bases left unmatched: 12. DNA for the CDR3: TGCAGTGCTAGGGGATCAGGACAGGGTTATGAAGAGACCCAGTACTTC. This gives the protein CSARGSGQGYEETQYF.

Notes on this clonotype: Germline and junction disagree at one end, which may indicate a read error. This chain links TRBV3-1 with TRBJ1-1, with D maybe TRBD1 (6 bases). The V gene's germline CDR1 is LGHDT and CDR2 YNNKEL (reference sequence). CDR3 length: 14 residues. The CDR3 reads CASGQVGANTEAFF. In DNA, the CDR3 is TGTGCCAGCGGCCAAGTGGGGGCGAACACTGAAGCTTTCTTT.

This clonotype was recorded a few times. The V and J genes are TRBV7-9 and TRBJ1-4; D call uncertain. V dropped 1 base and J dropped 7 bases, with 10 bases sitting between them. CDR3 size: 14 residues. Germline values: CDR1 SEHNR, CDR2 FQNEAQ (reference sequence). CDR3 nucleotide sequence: TGTGCCAGCAGCTTAGGGGGAACACTTGAAAAACTGTTTTTT. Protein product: CASSLGGTLEKLFF.

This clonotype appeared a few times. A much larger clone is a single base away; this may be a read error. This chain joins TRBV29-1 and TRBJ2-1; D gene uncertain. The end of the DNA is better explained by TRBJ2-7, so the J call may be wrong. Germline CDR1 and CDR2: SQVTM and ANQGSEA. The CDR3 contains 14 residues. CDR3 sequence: CSVEGQAYYNEQYF. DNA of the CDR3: TGCAGCGTTGAAGGTCAGGCCTATTACAATGAGCAGTACTTC.